These 21 T cell receptor beta chains were sequenced from one sample in a study of T cell repertoires in cytomegalovirus infection. Via MiXCR, TCRdb re-called the reads, giving one row per CDR3 protein. Of 250,000 or so distinct CDR3 sequences in the sample, roughly an eighth were seen once. Sequencing input: PBMCs. These receptors originate from a human donor in good health (CMV status not recorded). Some clones in this sample may be carry-over from other donors' samples.

Of note for this clonotype: A much larger clonotype is one base distant, so this may be a read error. The chain links TRBV25-1 to TRBJ1-2; D possibly corresponds to TRBD1 (6 bases). V was clipped by 7 bases and J by 10 bases, with 22 bases between them. Germline assignment: CDR1 MGHDK and CDR2 SYGVNS. The CDR3 is 14 amino acids. For the CDR3, the DNA is TGTGCCAGCATCGGGGACATAGGATTTGATGCCTACACCTTC. Amino acid sequence: CASIGDIGFDAYTF.

This clonotype appeared many times. CDR3: CASSPNRGRSGNTIYF. CDR3 nucleotide sequence: TGTGCCAGCAGCCCAAACAGGGGGCGGTCCGGAAACACCATATATTTT. This chain joins TRBV7-2 and TRBJ1-3, with 9 bases matching TRBD1. The CDR3 is 16 residues long. Looked up from germline, CDR1 is SGHTA and CDR2 is FQGNSA. V trimming: 5 bases; J trimming: 4 bases; junction bases outside the gene matches: 9.

There are a few counts of this clonotype. CDR3 residues: CATKDGTLTGEQYF. CDR3 in DNA: TGTGCCACCAAAGACGGGACACTCACCGGCGAGCAGTACTTC. The chain is built from TRBV6-1 and TRBJ2-7, with a tentative D call TRBD1 (6 bases). This CDR3 is 14 amino acids long. V was shortened by 10 bases and J by 6 bases, with 22 bases between the two germline ends. From germline, CDR1 is MNHNS and CDR2 SASEGT.

This clonotype was observed at least ten times. This chain joins TRBV27 and TRBJ2-3, with TRBD2 identical over 9 bases. Germline assignment: CDR1 MNHEY and CDR2 SMNVEV (reference sequence). The length of the CDR3 is 14 residues. V shed 2 bases, J shed 8 bases, and the junction held 5 bases outside the gene matches. The DNA for the CDR3 is TGTGCCAGCAGTTTACTTAGCGGGAGCGGTACGCAGTATTTT. Translated, it gives CASSLLSGSGTQYF.

In this sample, this clonotype turned up many times. The chain is built from TRBV19 and TRBJ2-1; 12 nucleotides line up with TRBD2. V shed 5 bases and J 6 bases; nucleotides not matched to a gene: 11. CDR3 length equals 17 residues. The germline gives CDR1 LNHDA, CDR2 SQIVND (reference sequence). The DNA for the CDR3 is TGTGCCAGTAGTTTGGCCCCGGGACTAGCGGGTGGCAATGAGCAGTTCTTC. Encoded protein: CASSLAPGLAGGNEQFF. Looking up the rest from reference TRBV19 and TRBJ2-1 gives the full variable domain: DGGITQSPKYLFRKEGQNVTLSCEQNLNHDAMYWYRQDPGQGLRLIYYSQIVNDFQKGDIAEGYSVSREKKESFPLTVTSAQKNPTAFYLCASSLAPGLAGGNEQFFGPGTRLTVL.

Notes on this clonotype: A read error may account for a junction end that differs from germline. The chain couples TRBV6-5 to TRBJ1-2; no definite D call. The CDR3 is 13 residues long. CDR1 and CDR2 (germline): MNHEY, SVGAGI. The CDR3 reads CAGSYTRGYGYTF. In DNA, the CDR3 is TGTGCCGGCAGTTATACACGGGGATATGGCTACACCTTC.

V gene TRBV5-6 combines with J gene TRBJ1-3, with D tentatively TRBD1 (5 bases). Deletions cut 5 bases from V and 2 bases from J, with 20 bases between. In germline, CDR1 is SGHDT, CDR2 YYEEEE. The CDR3 length is 17 residues. CDR3 nucleotide sequence: TGTGCCAGCAGTTTTTGGGACCTACCTACAGCTGGAAACACCATATATTTT. Protein: CASSFWDLPTAGNTIYF.

This clonotype was recorded at least ten times. The rearrangement joins TRBV7-2 to TRBJ2-5, with D unresolved. The germline CDR1 and CDR2 sequences are SGHTA and FQGNSA. This CDR3 has 14 amino acids. V lost 4 bases and J 5 bases, leaving 14 bases between the germline ends. CDR3 DNA: TGTGCCAGCAGCTCGTTATCCGTTTGGGAGACCCAGTACTTC. It encodes CASSSLSVWETQYF.

The chain is built from TRBV19 and TRBJ1-5; 9 bases align to TRBD1. The CDR3 consists of 14 residues. Unmatched junction bases numbered 8, after V lost 10 bases and J lost 4 bases. Germline V gives CDR1 LNHDA, CDR2 SQIVND (reference sequence). The DNA of the CDR3 is TGTGCCACCTACAGGGGGCAAGGGAATCAGCCCCAGCATTTT. It translates to CATYRGQGNQPQHF. The full variable domain, completed using reference TRBV19 and TRBJ1-5, is DGGITQSPKYLFRKEGQNVTLSCEQNLNHDAMYWYRQDPGQGLRLIYYSQIVNDFQKGDIAEGYSVSREKKESFPLTVTSAQKNPTAFYLCATYRGQGNQPQHFGDGTRLSIL.

In its sample, this clonotype was seen many times. The gene calls are TRBV19 and TRBJ1-5; 9 bases match TRBD1. Germline assignment: CDR1 LNHDA and CDR2 SQIVND (reference sequence). With V trimmed by 0 bases and J by 3 bases, 3 bases remained unmatched. The CDR3 loop spans 16 amino acids. This CDR3 is CASSIDRTGDNQPQHF. The CDR3 DNA follows: TGTGCCAGTAGTATAGACCGGACAGGGGACAATCAGCCCCAGCATTTT.

Ten or more counts support this clonotype. The chain has TRBV7-3 and TRBJ2-3; 12 bases match TRBD2. The V segment lost 4 bases and the J segment 3 bases; nucleotides outside the gene matches: 2. The CDR3 loop spans 15 amino acids. The germline CDR1 and CDR2 sequences are SGHTA and FQGTGA. Here the CDR3 reads CASSSTSGGTDTQYF. CDR3 coding DNA: TGTGCCAGCAGCTCGACTAGCGGGGGAACAGATACGCAGTATTTT.

The CDR3 DNA sequence: TGCAGCGCCGGGGGGACAGTGAACACTGAAGCTTTCTTT. Protein product: CSAGGTVNTEAFF. This chain links TRBV29-1 with TRBJ1-1; TRBD1 aligns across 7 bases. The CDR3 is 13 amino acids. Unmatched junction bases numbered 5, after V lost 7 bases and J lost 0 bases. CDR1 and CDR2 from the germline V gene are SQVTM and ANQGSEA. Full variable domain (missing parts from reference TRBV29-1 and TRBJ1-1): SAVISQKPSRDICQRGTSLTIQCQVDSQVTMMFWYRQQPGQSLTLIATANQGSEATYESGFVIDKFPISRPNLTFSTLTVSNMSPEDSSIYLCSAGGTVNTEAFFGQGTRLTVV.

This clonotype occurred many times. The chain links TRBV18 to TRBJ2-3; D gene unclear. The V end lost 4 bases, the J end lost 2 bases, and 10 bases lay between the germline ends. The CDR3 has 14 amino acids. CDR1 is KGHSH, CDR2 LQKENI, per germline. The DNA for the CDR3 is TGTGCCAGCTCACGAGATGCGATCACAGATACGCAGTATTTT. It is translated as CASSRDAITDTQYF.

The chain employs TRBV19 and TRBJ1-1; D call uncertain. V lost 3 bases and J 5 bases, leaving 4 bases between the germline ends. Germline values: CDR1 LNHDA, CDR2 SQIVND (reference sequence). The CDR3 runs to 11 residues. CDR3 protein: CASSMSTEAFF. The CDR3 DNA follows: TGTGCCAGTAGTATGAGTACTGAAGCTTTCTTT.

This clonotype was observed many times. This chain's CDR3 is CASSLAQDRAAGELFF. The CDR3 DNA reads TGTGCCAGCAGCTTAGCGCAAGACAGGGCCGCCGGGGAGCTGTTTTTT. This chain uses TRBV7-2 with TRBJ2-2; 7 bases agree with TRBD1. With V trimmed by 0 bases and J by 6 bases, 7 bases remained unmatched. Germline assignment: CDR1 SGHTA and CDR2 FQGNSA. CDR3 size: 16 residues.

The chain recombines TRBV20-1 with TRBJ2-3; unclear D gene. Germline CDR1 reads DFQATT; CDR2 reads SNEGSKA (reference sequence). CDR3 length equals 14 residues. The V end lost 6 bases, the J end lost 0 bases, and 13 bases lay between the germline ends. The CDR3 loop reads CSAALGPSTDTQYF. CDR3 nucleotide sequence: TGCAGTGCGGCGCTAGGGCCGAGCACAGATACGCAGTATTTT.

This clonotype was observed many times. This chain uses TRBV28 with TRBJ2-2; tentative D call: TRBD1 (5 bases). This CDR3 contains 14 residues. Germline values: CDR1 MDHEN, CDR2 SYDVKM. V gave up 9 bases and J gave up 6 bases, with 17 bases separating them. The CDR3 here is CASSTGLVAGELFF. DNA for the CDR3: TGTGCCAGTTCCACAGGTTTAGTGGCCGGGGAGCTGTTTTTT. Filled out from reference TRBV28 and TRBJ2-2, the complete variable domain reads DVKVTQSSRYLVKRTGEKVFLECVQDMDHENMFWYRQDPGLGLRLIYFSYDVKMKEKGDIPEGYSVSREKKERFSLILESASTNQTSMYLCASSTGLVAGELFFGEGSRLTVL.

Many counts were recorded for this clonotype. The chain combines TRBV28 with TRBJ2-3; D is perhaps TRBD1 (6 bases). The CDR3 has 15 residues. Germline V gene sequence: CDR1 MDHEN, CDR2 SYDVKM. V was shortened by 4 bases and J by 5 bases, with 16 bases between the two germline ends. The CDR3 DNA sequence: TGTGCCAGCAGTTCACTAGGGGGAGAGAGAGATACGCAGTATTTT. Translated, it gives CASSSLGGERDTQYF.

This clonotype has more than one count but fewer than ten. The chain combines TRBV28 with TRBJ2-3; 8 positions agree with TRBD2. The CDR3 extends over 17 amino acids. Germline CDR1 reads MDHEN; CDR2 reads SYDVKM. J was trimmed by 6 bases and V by 5 bases; bases with no gene match: 16. The CDR3 sequence is CASSQTGTSAGADTQYF. The CDR3 coding sequence is TGTGCCAGCAGTCAAACCGGGACCTCAGCGGGAGCCGATACGCAGTATTTT.

This clonotype was recorded at least ten times. As DNA, the CDR3 is TGTGCCAGCAGCTCAAAAGCTAGCGGGAGCATCTCCTACGAGCAGTACTTC. It codes for CASSSKASGSISYEQYF. This chain joins TRBV11-2 and TRBJ2-7; 10 bases are a match to TRBD2. Unmatched junction bases numbered 9, after V lost 4 bases and J lost 0 bases. The germline V gene encodes CDR1 SGHAT and CDR2 FQNNGV. The CDR3 length is 17 residues.

There are a few counts of this clonotype. V and J are TRBV20-1 and TRBJ2-1; weak D call: TRBD2 (5 bases). Trimming pared 0 bases from V and 0 bases from J, leaving 9 bases between. Germline loops: CDR1 DFQATT, CDR2 SNEGSKA (reference sequence). CDR3 length equals 15 residues. CDR3 in amino acids: CSARDLLASYNEQFF. CDR3 in DNA: TGCAGTGCTAGAGATCTCCTAGCCTCCTACAATGAGCAGTTCTTC.